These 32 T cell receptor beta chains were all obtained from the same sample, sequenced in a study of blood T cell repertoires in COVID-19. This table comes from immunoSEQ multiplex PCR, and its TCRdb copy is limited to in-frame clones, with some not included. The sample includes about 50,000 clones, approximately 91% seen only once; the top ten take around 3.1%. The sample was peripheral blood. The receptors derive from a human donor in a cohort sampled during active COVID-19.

CDR3 DNA sequence: TGTGCCTGGAGTAAAAGGAGCTCCAATCTTCCTAACTATGGCTACACCTTC. It encodes CAWSKRSSNLPNYGYTF. The genes are TRBV30 and TRBJ1-2; D not certain. The length of the CDR3 is 17 residues. The germline V and J ends were trimmed by 2 bases and 0 bases, with 19 bases remaining between them. Germline V gives CDR1 GTSNPN, CDR2 SVGIG (reference sequence).

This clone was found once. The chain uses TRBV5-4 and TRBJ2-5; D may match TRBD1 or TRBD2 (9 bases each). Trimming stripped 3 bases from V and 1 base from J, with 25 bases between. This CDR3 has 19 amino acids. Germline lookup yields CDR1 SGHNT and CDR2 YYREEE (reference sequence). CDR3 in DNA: TGTGCCAGCAGCTCCCGGGACAGGGAAATAGCGGGAGTCCAAGAGACCCAGTACTTC. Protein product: CASSSRDREIAGVQETQYF. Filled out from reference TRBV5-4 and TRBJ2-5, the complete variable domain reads ETGVTQSPTHLIKTRGQQVTLRCSSQSGHNTVSWYQQALGQGPQFIFQYYREEENGRGNFPPRFSGLQFPNYSSELNVNALELDDSALYLCASSSRDREIAGVQETQYFGPGTRLLVL.

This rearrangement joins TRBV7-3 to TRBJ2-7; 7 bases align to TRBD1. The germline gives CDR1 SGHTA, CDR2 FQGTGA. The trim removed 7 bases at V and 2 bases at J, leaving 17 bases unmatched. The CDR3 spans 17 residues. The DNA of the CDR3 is TGTGCCAGCACCCCACGGCCGGTGGGACAGTCTCCCTACGAGCAGTACTTC. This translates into CASTPRPVGQSPYEQYF.

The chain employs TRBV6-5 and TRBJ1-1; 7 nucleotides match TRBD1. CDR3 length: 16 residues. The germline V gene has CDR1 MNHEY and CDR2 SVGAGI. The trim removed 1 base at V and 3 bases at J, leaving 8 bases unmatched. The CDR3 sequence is CASSYYGQATYTEAFF. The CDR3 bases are TGTGCCAGCAGTTACTACGGACAGGCGACTTACACTGAAGCTTTCTTT.

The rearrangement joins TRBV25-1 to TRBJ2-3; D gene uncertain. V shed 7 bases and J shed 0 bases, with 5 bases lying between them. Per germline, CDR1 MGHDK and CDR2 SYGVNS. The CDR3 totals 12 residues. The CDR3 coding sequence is TGTGCCAGCATGCAGAGCACAGATACGCAGTATTTT. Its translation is CASMQSTDTQYF.

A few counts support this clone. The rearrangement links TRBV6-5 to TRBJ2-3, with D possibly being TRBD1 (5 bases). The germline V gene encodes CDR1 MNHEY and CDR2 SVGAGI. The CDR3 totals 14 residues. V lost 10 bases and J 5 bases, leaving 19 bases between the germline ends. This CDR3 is CATRQSPDVDTQYF. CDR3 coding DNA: TGTGCCACCCGACAGTCTCCGGATGTAGATACGCAGTATTTT.

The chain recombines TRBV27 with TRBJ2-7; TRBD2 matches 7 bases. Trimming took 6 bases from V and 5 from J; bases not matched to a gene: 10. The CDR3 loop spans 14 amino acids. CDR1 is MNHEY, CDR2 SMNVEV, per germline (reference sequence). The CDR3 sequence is CASRNVGGRNEQYF. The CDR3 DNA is TGTGCCAGCAGAAACGTGGGGGGGAGGAACGAGCAGTACTTC.

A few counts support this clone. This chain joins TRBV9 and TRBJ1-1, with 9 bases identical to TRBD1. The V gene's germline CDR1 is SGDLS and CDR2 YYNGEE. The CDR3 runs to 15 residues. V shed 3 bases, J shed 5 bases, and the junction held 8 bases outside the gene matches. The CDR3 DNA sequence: TGTGCCAGCAGCGCGGAACAGGGGGCCGGGACTGAAGCTTTCTTT. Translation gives CASSAEQGAGTEAFF.

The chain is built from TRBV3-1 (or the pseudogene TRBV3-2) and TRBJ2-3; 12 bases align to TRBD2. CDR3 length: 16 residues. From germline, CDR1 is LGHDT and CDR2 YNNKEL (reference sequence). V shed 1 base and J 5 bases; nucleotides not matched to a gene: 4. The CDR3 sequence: CASSQVTSGGIDTQYF. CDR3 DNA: TGTGCCAGCAGCCAAGTAACTAGCGGGGGGATAGATACGCAGTATTTT.

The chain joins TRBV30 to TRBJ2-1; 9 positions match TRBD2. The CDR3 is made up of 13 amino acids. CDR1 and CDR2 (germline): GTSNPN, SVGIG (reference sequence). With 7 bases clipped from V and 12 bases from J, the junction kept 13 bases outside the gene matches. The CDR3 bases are TGTGCCTACTTAGCGGGAGAGGCTTCGGCGCAGTTCTTC. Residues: CAYLAGEASAQFF.

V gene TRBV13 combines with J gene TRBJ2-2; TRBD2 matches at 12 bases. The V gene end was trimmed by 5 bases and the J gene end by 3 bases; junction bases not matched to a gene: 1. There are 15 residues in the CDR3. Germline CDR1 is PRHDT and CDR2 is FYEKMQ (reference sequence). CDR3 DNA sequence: TGTGCCAGCAGCAGACTAGCGGGAGACACCGGGGAGCTGTTTTTT. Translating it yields CASSRLAGDTGELFF. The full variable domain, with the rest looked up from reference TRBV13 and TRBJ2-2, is AAGVIQSPRHLIKEKRETATLKCYPIPRHDTVYWYQQGPGQDPQFLISFYEKMQSDKGSIPDRFSAQQFSDYHSELNMSSLELGDSALYFCASSRLAGDTGELFFGEGSRLTVL.

CDR3 bases: TGTGCCAGCAGGCCCTATCTTCAGGGTAACACTGAAGCTTTCTTT. It codes for CASRPYLQGNTEAFF. The chain joins TRBV11-2 to TRBJ1-1, with D possibly being TRBD1 (5 bases). Germline CDR1 is SGHAT and CDR2 is FQNNGV. The CDR3 sequence is 15 residues long. V lost 6 bases to trimming and J lost 2 bases, with 16 bases between them. Together with reference TRBV11-2 and TRBJ1-1, the CDR3 gives the full variable domain: EAGVAQSPRYKIIEKRQSVAFWCNPISGHATLYWYQQILGQGPKLLIQFQNNGVVDDSQLPKDRFSAERLKGVDSTLKIQPAKLEDSAVYLCASRPYLQGNTEAFFGQGTRLTVV.

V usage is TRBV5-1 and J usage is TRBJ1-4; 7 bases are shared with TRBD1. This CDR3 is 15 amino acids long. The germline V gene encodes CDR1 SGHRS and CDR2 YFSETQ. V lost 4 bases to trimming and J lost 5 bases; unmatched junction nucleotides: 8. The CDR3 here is CASSPGDSENEKLFF. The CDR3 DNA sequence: TGCGCCAGCAGCCCTGGGGACAGTGAGAATGAAAAACTGTTTTTT.

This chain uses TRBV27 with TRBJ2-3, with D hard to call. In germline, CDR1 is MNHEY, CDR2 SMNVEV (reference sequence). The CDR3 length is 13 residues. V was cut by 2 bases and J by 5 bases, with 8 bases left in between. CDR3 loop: CASSLLMKDTQYF. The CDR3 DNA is TGTGCCAGCAGTTTACTAATGAAAGATACGCAGTATTTT.

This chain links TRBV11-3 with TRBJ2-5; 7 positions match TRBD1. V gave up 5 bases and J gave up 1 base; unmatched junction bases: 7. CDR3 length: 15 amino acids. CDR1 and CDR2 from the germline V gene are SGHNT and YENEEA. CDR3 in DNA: TGTGCCAGCAGCCCAGGGGGTAGAGGCCAAGAGACCCAGTACTTC. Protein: CASSPGGRGQETQYF.

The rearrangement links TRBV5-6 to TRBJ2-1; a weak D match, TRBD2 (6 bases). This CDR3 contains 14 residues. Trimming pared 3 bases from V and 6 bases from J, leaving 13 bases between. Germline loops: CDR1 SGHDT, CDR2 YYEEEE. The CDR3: CASSSGVTVNEQFF. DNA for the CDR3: TGTGCCAGCAGCTCGGGGGTAACGGTCAATGAGCAGTTCTTC.

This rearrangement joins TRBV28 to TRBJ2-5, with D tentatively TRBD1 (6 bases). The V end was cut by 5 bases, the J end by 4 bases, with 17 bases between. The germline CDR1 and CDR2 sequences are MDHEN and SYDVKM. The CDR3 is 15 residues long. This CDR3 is CASSPPLQGSETQYF. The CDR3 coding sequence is TGTGCCAGCAGTCCCCCGTTACAGGGATCAGAGACCCAGTACTTC.

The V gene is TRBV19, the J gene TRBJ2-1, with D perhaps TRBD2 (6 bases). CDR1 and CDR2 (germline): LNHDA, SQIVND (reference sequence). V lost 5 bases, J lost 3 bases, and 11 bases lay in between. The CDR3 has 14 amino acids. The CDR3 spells CASSLGLVYNEQFF. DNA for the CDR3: TGTGCCAGTAGTTTGGGACTCGTCTACAATGAGCAGTTCTTC.

CDR3 DNA: TGCGCCAGCAGCTTGGCCCCTAGCGGGGACTACGAGCAGTACTTC. Its protein product is CASSLAPSGDYEQYF. V gene TRBV5-1 combines with J gene TRBJ2-7; TRBD2 matches 9 bases. Germline CDR1 reads SGHRS; CDR2 reads YFSETQ. V was pared by 0 bases and J by 3 bases, with 4 bases of the junction left unmatched. The CDR3 spans 15 residues.

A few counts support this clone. CDR3 region: CASSYTSGGHEQFF. The CDR3 DNA reads TGTGCCAGCAGTTATACTAGCGGGGGTCATGAGCAGTTCTTC. The chain is built from TRBV6-2 or TRBV6-3 and TRBJ2-1; 11 nucleotides line up with TRBD2. The CDR3 is 14 residues long. Germline-derived CDR1 and CDR2 are MNHEY and SVGEGT. V lost 3 bases and J lost 8; bases outside the gene matches: 3.

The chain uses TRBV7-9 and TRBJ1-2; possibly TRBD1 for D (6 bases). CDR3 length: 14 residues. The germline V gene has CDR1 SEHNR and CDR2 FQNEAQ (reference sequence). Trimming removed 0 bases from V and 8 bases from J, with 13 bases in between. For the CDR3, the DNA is TGTGCCAGCAGCTTAGCTGATTCCAGGGGAGGCTACACCTTC. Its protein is CASSLADSRGGYTF.

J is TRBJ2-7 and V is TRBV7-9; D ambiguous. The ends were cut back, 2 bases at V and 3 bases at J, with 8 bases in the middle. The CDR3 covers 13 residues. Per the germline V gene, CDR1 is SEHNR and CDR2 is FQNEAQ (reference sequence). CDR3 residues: CASSLYGSYEQYV. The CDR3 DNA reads TGTGCCAGCAGCTTATATGGCAGCTACGAGCAGTACGTC.

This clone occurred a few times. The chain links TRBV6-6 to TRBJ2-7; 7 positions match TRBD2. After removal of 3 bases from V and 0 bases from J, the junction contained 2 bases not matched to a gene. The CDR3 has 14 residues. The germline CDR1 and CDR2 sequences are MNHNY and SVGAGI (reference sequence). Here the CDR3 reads CASSYRGDSYEQYV. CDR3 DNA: TGTGCCAGCAGTTATCGGGGGGACTCCTACGAGCAGTACGTC.

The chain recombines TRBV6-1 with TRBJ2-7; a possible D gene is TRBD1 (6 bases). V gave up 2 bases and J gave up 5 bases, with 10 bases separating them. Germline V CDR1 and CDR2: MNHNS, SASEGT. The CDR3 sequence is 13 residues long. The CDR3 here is CASSERGWDEQYF. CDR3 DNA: TGTGCCAGCAGTGAAAGGGGGTGGGACGAGCAGTACTTC.

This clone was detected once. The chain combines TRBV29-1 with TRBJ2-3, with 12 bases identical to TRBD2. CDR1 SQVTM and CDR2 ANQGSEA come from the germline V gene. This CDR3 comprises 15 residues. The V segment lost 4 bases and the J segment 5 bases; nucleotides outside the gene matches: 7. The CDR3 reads CSVAPSGGAGDTQYF. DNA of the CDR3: TGCAGCGTTGCCCCTAGCGGGGGGGCCGGAGATACGCAGTATTTT.

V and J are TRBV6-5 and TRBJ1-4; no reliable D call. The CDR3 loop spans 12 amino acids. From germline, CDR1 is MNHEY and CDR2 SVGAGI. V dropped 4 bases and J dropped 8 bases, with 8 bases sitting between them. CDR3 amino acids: CASSFLGEKLFF. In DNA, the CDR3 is TGTGCCAGCAGTTTTTTGGGCGAAAAACTGTTTTTT.

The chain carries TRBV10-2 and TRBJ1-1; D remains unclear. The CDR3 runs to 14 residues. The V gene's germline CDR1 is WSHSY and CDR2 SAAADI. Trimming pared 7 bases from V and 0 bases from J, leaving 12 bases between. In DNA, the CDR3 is TGCGCCAGCACCCCAGGCAGAATGAACACTGAAGCTTTCTTT. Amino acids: CASTPGRMNTEAFF.

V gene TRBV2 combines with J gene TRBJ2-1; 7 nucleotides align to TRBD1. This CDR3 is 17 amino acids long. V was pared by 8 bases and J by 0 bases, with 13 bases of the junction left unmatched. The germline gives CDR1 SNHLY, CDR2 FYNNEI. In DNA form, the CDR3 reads TGTGCCAGCCAAGGGGGCCGGGCCCTAAGCTCCTACAATGAGCAGTTCTTC. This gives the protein CASQGGRALSSYNEQFF.

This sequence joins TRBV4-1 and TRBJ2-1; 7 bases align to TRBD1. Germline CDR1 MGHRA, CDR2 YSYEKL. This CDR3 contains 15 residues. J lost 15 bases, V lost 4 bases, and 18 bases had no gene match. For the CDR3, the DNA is TGCGCCAGCAGCCGTTATGACAGGGTAAATGTAGGCCTGTTCTTC. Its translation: CASSRYDRVNVGLFF.

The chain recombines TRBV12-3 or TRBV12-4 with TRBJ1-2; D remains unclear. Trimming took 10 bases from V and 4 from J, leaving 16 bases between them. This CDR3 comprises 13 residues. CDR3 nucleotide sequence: TGTGCCACCTCTCGATCGTTCAGCTATGGCTACACCTTC. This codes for CATSRSFSYGYTF.

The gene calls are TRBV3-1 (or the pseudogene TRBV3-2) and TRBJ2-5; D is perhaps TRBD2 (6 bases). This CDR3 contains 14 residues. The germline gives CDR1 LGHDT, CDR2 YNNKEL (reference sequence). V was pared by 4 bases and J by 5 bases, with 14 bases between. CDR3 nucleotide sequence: TGTGCCAGCAGCCCGGAGGGCAATAGGGAGACCCAGTACTTC. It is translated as CASSPEGNRETQYF.

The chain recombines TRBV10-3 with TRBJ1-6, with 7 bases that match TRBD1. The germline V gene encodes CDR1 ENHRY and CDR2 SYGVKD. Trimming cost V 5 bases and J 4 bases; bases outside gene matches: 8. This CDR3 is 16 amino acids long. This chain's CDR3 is CAISPMSGQYNSPLHF. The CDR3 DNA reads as TGTGCCATCAGTCCCATGTCGGGACAGTATAATTCACCCCTCCACTTT.